The T cell receptor beta chain under discussion was sequenced for a study of blood T cell repertoires in COVID-19. About the research overall: There were acute and convalescent COVID-19 samples, and they came from the United States, Italy and Spain. T cells, B-cell-depleted T cells, or PBMCs supplied cDNA or gDNA.

There are 15 residues in the CDR3. J was trimmed by 7 bases and V by 4 bases; bases with no gene match: 3. Germline V CDR1 and CDR2: SSHAT, FNYEAQ (reference sequence). Per the authors' pipeline: It was from reference gene primer amplification that nucleated cell counts were estimated. TCRdb keeps only in-frame clones here, not all; method: immunoSEQ multiplex PCR. The DNA was the basis for D and trimming; V, J and clone size are from that table. The sample consists of about 140,000 clones, roughly three quarters of them appearing once. The sample holds a few counts of this clone. This TCR was recovered from a man in his fifties or sixties with active or convalescent COVID-19. The sequenced sample consisted of peripheral blood. The V and J genes are TRBV7-7 and TRBJ2-2; 13 bases match TRBD2. CDR3 region: CASSSTSGRGGELFF. In DNA, the CDR3 is TGTGCCAGCAGCTCCACTAGCGGGAGGGGCGGGGAGCTGTTTTTT.